This entry lists 19 T cell receptor beta chains sequenced from one sample in a study of T cell changes during pregnancy in multiple sclerosis (dated 2019 in TCRdb). Library preparation used the immunoSEQ multiplex PCR assay. In TCRdb, the immuneACCESS table is reduced to in-frame sequences with V and J assigned. These tables do not hold every clone; where another copy was compared, an unresolved V gene accounts for under half, and the others remain unexplained. This sample holds around 71,000 clones; around 94% were observed only once. In total, the top ten clones hold roughly 1.2% of the sample. Specimen: peripheral blood, collected in the third trimester of pregnancy. The receptors shown here come from a female donor with multiple sclerosis, enrolled in a pregnancy study.

V and J are TRBV6-5 and TRBJ2-7; TRBD2 matches 7 bases. CDR1 is MNHEY and CDR2 is SVGAGI in the germline V gene. There are 15 residues in the CDR3. With V trimmed by 1 base and J by 3 bases, 6 bases remained unmatched. CDR3 bases: TGTGCCAGCAGTTACTGGGCAGGGACTAACTACGAGCAGTACTTC. It codes for CASSYWAGTNYEQYF.

The V call is TRBV16, the J call TRBJ2-7; 8 nucleotides agree with TRBD2. The CDR3 spans 14 residues. The J segment lost 2 bases and the V segment lost 4 bases, leaving 4 bases of the junction unmatched. The V gene's germline CDR1 is KGHSY and CDR2 FQNENV. The CDR3 sequence is CASSPTSGTYEQYF. Written as DNA, the CDR3 is TGTGCCAGCAGCCCCACTAGCGGCACCTACGAGCAGTACTTC.

This clone appeared a few times. Here the CDR3 reads CAWSHRVTEAFF. DNA for the CDR3: TGTGCCTGGAGTCACAGGGTCACTGAAGCTTTCTTT. The chain combines TRBV30 with TRBJ1-1; D possibly corresponds to TRBD1 (6 bases). V was cut by 2 bases and J by 4 bases, with 8 bases left in between. CDR3 length: 12 amino acids. Germline V CDR1 and CDR2: GTSNPN, SVGIG (reference sequence).

This clone was seen a handful of times. The chain joins TRBV5-4 to TRBJ1-1; TRBD1 agrees at 8 bases. The germline V gene encodes CDR1 SGHNT and CDR2 YYREEE (reference sequence). CDR3 length equals 13 residues. J gave up 7 bases and V 4 bases, and 6 bases lay outside the gene matches. CDR3 sequence: CASSLDGQGEAFF. CDR3 sequence (DNA): TGTGCCAGCAGCCTGGACGGACAGGGTGAAGCTTTCTTT.

The rearrangement uses TRBV6-1 and TRBJ2-5; 8 bases align to TRBD1. V gave up 6 bases and J gave up 5 bases; unmatched junction bases: 5. The germline gives CDR1 MNHNS, CDR2 SASEGT. The CDR3 spans 13 residues. This CDR3 reads CASRAGGAETQYF. The CDR3 DNA reads TGTGCCAGCAGGGCAGGGGGCGCGGAGACCCAGTACTTC.

This chain links TRBV13 with TRBJ2-7, with 9 bases identical to TRBD1. The J segment lost 1 base and the V segment lost 1 base, leaving 2 bases of the junction unmatched. Germline V gene data show CDR1 as PRHDT and CDR2 as FYEKMQ (reference sequence). The CDR3 is 15 residues long. This CDR3 is CASSLEDRGSYEQYF. As DNA, the CDR3 is TGTGCCAGCAGCTTAGAGGACAGGGGATCCTACGAGCAGTACTTC.

This chain uses TRBV2 with TRBJ1-1, with 7 positions matching TRBD1. V lost 7 bases and J lost 1; bases outside the gene matches: 9. The CDR3 is made up of 15 amino acids. The germline gives CDR1 SNHLY, CDR2 FYNNEI. This CDR3 is CASIRDRDGNTEAFF. CDR3 bases: TGTGCCAGCATCAGAGACAGGGATGGGAACACTGAAGCTTTCTTT.

This rearrangement joins TRBV5-1 to TRBJ1-1, with TRBD1 matching over 8 bases. This CDR3 contains 14 residues. Germline CDR1 reads SGHRS; CDR2 reads YFSETQ. Trimming at V came to 6 bases and at J to 1 base, leaving 5 bases not matched to a gene. CDR3 sequence (DNA): TGCGCCAGCAAACCGGGACAGGAGAACACTGAAGCTTTCTTT. Residues: CASKPGQENTEAFF.

This sequence joins TRBV30 and TRBJ2-7; 9 bases are a match to TRBD2. In germline, CDR1 is GTSNPN, CDR2 SVGIG (reference sequence). This CDR3 has 14 residues. Trimming removed 5 bases from V and 6 bases from J; junction bases left unmatched: 11. The CDR3 here is CAWGARTSDFEQYF. CDR3 sequence (DNA): TGTGCCTGGGGCGCAAGGACTAGCGATTTCGAGCAGTACTTC.

The chain joins TRBV28 to TRBJ1-5; possibly TRBD1 for D (6 bases). Trimming left V 6 bases short and J 14 bases short, with 17 bases between. The CDR3 consists of 12 residues. Germline assignment: CDR1 MDHEN and CDR2 SYDVKM. The CDR3 is CASSRQRGSKHF. The CDR3 DNA follows: TGTGCCAGCAGCCGCCAGAGGGGGAGCAAGCATTTT.

The chain combines TRBV2 with TRBJ1-4; no clear D gene. Per the germline V gene, CDR1 is SNHLY and CDR2 is FYNNEI. The CDR3 has 12 residues. Trimming cost V 7 bases and J 11 bases, with 14 bases left between them. This chain's CDR3 is CASIRLGRKLFF. CDR3 sequence (DNA): TGTGCCAGCATTCGGTTGGGGAGGAAACTGTTTTTT.

This chain links TRBV9 with TRBJ2-7; TRBD2 matches 7 bases. In germline, CDR1 is SGDLS, CDR2 YYNGEE. After removal of 2 bases from V and 0 bases from J, the junction contained 5 bases not matched to a gene. This CDR3 comprises 15 residues. CDR3 coding DNA: TGTGCCAGCAGCGTTAGGGACTACTCCTCCTACGAGCAGTACTTC. Protein sequence: CASSVRDYSSYEQYF.

The J gene is TRBJ1-1, the V gene TRBV5-1, with TRBD1 identical over 7 bases. The CDR3 is 14 amino acids. In germline, CDR1 is SGHRS, CDR2 YFSETQ. V was clipped by 0 bases and J by 4 bases; unmatched bases: 3. The CDR3 coding sequence is TGCGCCAGCAGCTTGGGACAGGGTTCCACTGAAGCTTTCTTT. It encodes CASSLGQGSTEAFF.

The genes are TRBV6-1 and TRBJ1-3; D remains ambiguous. Looked up from germline, CDR1 is MNHNS and CDR2 is SASEGT. V was clipped by 2 bases and J by 0 bases, with 8 bases between them. This CDR3 contains 15 residues. CDR3: CASSELESSGNTIYF. The CDR3 DNA reads as TGTGCCAGCAGTGAACTCGAGAGCTCTGGAAACACCATATATTTT.

J is TRBJ2-3 and V is TRBV19, with 7 bases that match TRBD1. CDR3 length: 14 residues. CDR1 is LNHDA, CDR2 SQIVND, per germline (reference sequence). The junction had 3 bases not matched to a gene; V was cut back by 4 bases and J by 2 bases. CDR3 DNA: TGTGCCAGTAGTAGGGGACAGAACACAGATACGCAGTATTTT. Amino acids: CASSRGQNTDTQYF.

This chain uses TRBV6-1 with TRBJ2-1; D remains ambiguous. The CDR3 is 11 amino acids. Trimming took 11 bases from V and 8 from J, leaving 13 bases between them. Germline V gene lookup returns CDR1 MNHNS and CDR2 SASEGT. The CDR3 nucleotides read TGTGCCGGGTCAGTGGGCGATGAGCAGTTCTTC. Amino acids: CAGSVGDEQFF.

Turning to this clone: Other DNA sequences from this sample encode an identical CDR3 as well. The rearrangement uses TRBV25-1 and TRBJ2-2; TRBD1 aligns across 9 bases. The junction had 2 bases not matched to a gene; V was cut back by 4 bases and J by 5 bases. This CDR3 is built from 14 residues. Germline assignment: CDR1 MGHDK and CDR2 SYGVNS. In DNA, the CDR3 is TGTGCCAGCAGTGGACAGGGGGGGACCGGGGAGCTGTTTTTT. It translates to CASSGQGGTGELFF.

This chain joins TRBV2 and TRBJ2-7; TRBD1 might be the D (5 bases). V was cut by 7 bases and J by 0 bases, with 13 bases left in between. The V gene's germline CDR1 is SNHLY and CDR2 FYNNEI. This CDR3 has 14 residues. The CDR3 is CASIAQAPSYEQYF. Written as DNA, the CDR3 is TGTGCCAGCATCGCACAGGCCCCCTCCTACGAGCAGTACTTC.

This chain uses TRBV10-1 with TRBJ2-1; tentatively, D is TRBD1 (8 bases). Germline V gene sequence: CDR1 WNHNN, CDR2 SYGVQD (reference sequence). CDR3 length: 15 residues. V lost 5 bases to trimming and J lost 7 bases, with 18 bases between them. The CDR3 nucleotides read TGCGCCAGCAGTCCTGGACAGGGAGGGAGGAATGAGCAGTTCTTC. Amino acids: CASSPGQGGRNEQFF.